These 26 T cell receptor beta chains originate from one sample sequenced in a study of cytomegalovirus exposure and HLA in healthy donors. Sequenced by immunoSEQ multiplex PCR; TCRdb stores in-frame clones only, minus some. The sample has some 320,000 clones; 87% are singletons. Specimen: PBMCs. Receptor source: a woman in her 30s in good health and CMV-seropositive.

This clone was seen a single time. This chain links TRBV11-3 with TRBJ2-7, with 8 bases matching TRBD1. CDR1 and CDR2 (germline): SGHNT, YENEEA. The CDR3 has 17 amino acids. Trimming cost V 1 base and J 0 bases; bases outside gene matches: 8. The CDR3 reads CASSLAYPDRASYEQYF. The CDR3 DNA reads as TGTGCCAGCAGCTTAGCCTACCCGGACAGGGCCTCCTACGAGCAGTACTTC.

The chain carries TRBV27 and TRBJ2-7, with D perhaps TRBD1 or TRBD2 (5 bases each). V was clipped by 2 bases and J by 4 bases, with 12 bases between them. Germline CDR1 is MNHEY and CDR2 is SMNVEV (reference sequence). This CDR3 comprises 14 residues. CDR3 nucleotide sequence: TGTGCCAGCAGTTTACGGACGGGGCAGTACGAGCAGTACTTC. Its protein is CASSLRTGQYEQYF.

As for this clone: Additional DNA sequences in this sample encode the identical CDR3. J is TRBJ1-5 and V is TRBV28, with unresolved D. Trimming cost V 6 bases and J 0 bases, with 9 bases left between them. The length of the CDR3 is 14 residues. In germline, CDR1 is MDHEN, CDR2 SYDVKM. CDR3 DNA: TGTGCCAGCAGCCGTAGAATTAGCAATCAGCCCCAGCATTTT. Its protein product is CASSRRISNQPQHF.

The chain links TRBV6-5 to TRBJ1-1; D is possibly TRBD1 (5 bases). Trimming took 6 bases from V and 1 from J, leaving 6 bases between them. Per germline, CDR1 MNHEY and CDR2 SVGAGI. The CDR3 sequence is 12 residues long. The CDR3 region is CASRQGNTEAFF. CDR3 nucleotides: TGTGCCAGCAGGCAGGGGAACACTGAAGCTTTCTTT.

This clone came up a few times. The chain employs TRBV5-1 and TRBJ2-1, with D perhaps matching TRBD2 (5 bases). The V and J ends lost 2 bases and 15 bases respectively, with 12 bases between them. The CDR3 consists of 11 residues. Germline V gene lookup returns CDR1 SGHRS and CDR2 YFSETQ. CDR3 protein: CASSFGEYRFF. The CDR3 DNA follows: TGCGCCAGCAGCTTCGGGGAGTACCGGTTCTTC.

The chain has TRBV29-1 and TRBJ2-5, with 7 bases matching TRBD2. The CDR3 spans 15 residues. V lost 6 bases and J lost 2; bases outside the gene matches: 12. Per germline, CDR1 SQVTM and CDR2 ANQGSEA. CDR3 DNA sequence: TGCAGCGTGTTACGTGGGGCGGGAGTACAAGAGACCCAGTACTTC. Translation: CSVLRGAGVQETQYF.

The chain couples TRBV6-5 to TRBJ2-7, with 10 positions matching TRBD1. The CDR3 consists of 15 residues. V shed 6 bases, J shed 0 bases, and the junction held 5 bases outside the gene matches. In germline, CDR1 is MNHEY, CDR2 SVGAGI. CDR3 amino acids: CASRTRDRGSYEQYF. The CDR3, as DNA: TGTGCCAGCAGAACCCGGGACAGGGGCTCCTACGAGCAGTACTTC.

V usage is TRBV10-3 and J usage is TRBJ2-1; 7 bases align to TRBD1. Trimming removed 11 bases from V and 2 bases from J; junction bases left unmatched: 6. The CDR3 contains 13 residues. CDR1 and CDR2 from the germline V gene are ENHRY and SYGVKD. The CDR3 protein is CAATGTAYNEQFF. As DNA, the CDR3 is TGTGCCGCCACCGGGACAGCCTACAATGAGCAGTTCTTC.

The chain couples TRBV28 to TRBJ1-5, with D uncertain. V was clipped by 3 bases and J by 4 bases, with 10 bases between them. Germline CDR1 reads MDHEN; CDR2 reads SYDVKM. The CDR3 runs 14 residues. CDR3 amino acids: CASSLVSRNQPQHF. CDR3 coding DNA: TGTGCCAGCAGTTTGGTTAGTAGGAATCAGCCCCAGCATTTT.

This chain uses TRBV9 with TRBJ2-3, with D possibly being TRBD2 (6 bases). V was pared by 0 bases and J by 0 bases, with 8 bases between. The CDR3 covers 15 residues. CDR1 is SGDLS, CDR2 YYNGEE, per germline. The CDR3 protein is CASSVAGLSTDTQYF. The CDR3 nucleotides read TGTGCCAGCAGCGTAGCGGGACTCAGCACAGATACGCAGTATTTT.

The chain links TRBV30 to TRBJ2-2, with D hard to call. V lost 6 bases and J lost 1, with 18 bases in between. The CDR3 has 16 amino acids. Per germline, CDR1 GTSNPN and CDR2 SVGIG (reference sequence). The CDR3 DNA is TGTGCCTGCAGTCCCCAAACGAAAATGAACACCGGGGAGCTGTTTTTT. Amino acids: CACSPQTKMNTGELFF.

The CDR3 reads CASGLVDSAGVPREQYF. The CDR3 region has the DNA TGTGCTAGTGGTTTGGTAGACTCGGCAGGGGTCCCTCGGGAGCAGTACTTC. The V gene is TRBV12-5, the J gene TRBJ2-7; perhaps TRBD1 as D (6 bases). The ends were cut back, 0 bases at V and 7 bases at J, with 22 bases in the middle. Germline V gene data show CDR1 as LGHNT and CDR2 as FRNRAP. The CDR3 has 17 amino acids. Full variable domain (rest looked up from reference TRBV12-5 and TRBJ2-7): DARVTQTPRHKVTEMGQEVTMRCQPILGHNTVFWYRQTMMQGLELLAYFRNRAPLDDSGMPKDRFSAEMPDATLATLKIQPSEPRDSAVYFCASGLVDSAGVPREQYFGPGTRLTVT.

This rearrangement joins TRBV29-1 to TRBJ2-7; perhaps TRBD2 as D (5 bases). Trimming removed 6 bases at V and 0 bases at J, with 18 bases between. The CDR3 is 15 residues long. Germline V gene lookup returns CDR1 SQVTM and CDR2 ANQGSEA. The CDR3 is CSVGRRTTSSYEQYF. The CDR3, as DNA: TGCAGCGTGGGCAGGAGGACCACGAGCTCCTACGAGCAGTACTTC.

The gene calls are TRBV11-3 and TRBJ1-4; D is unresolved. V lost 5 bases and J lost 5, with 9 bases in between. This CDR3 region has 13 residues. Germline CDR1 reads SGHNT; CDR2 reads YENEEA. CDR3 sequence reads: CASSRKENEKLFF. The CDR3 DNA reads as TGTGCCAGCAGCCGAAAGGAGAATGAAAAACTGTTTTTT. Filled out from reference TRBV11-3 and TRBJ1-4, the complete variable domain reads EAGVVQSPRYKIIEKKQPVAFWCNPISGHNTLYWYLQNLGQGPELLIRYENEEAVDDSQLPKDRFSAERLKGVDSTLKIQPAELGDSAVYLCASSRKENEKLFFGSGTQLSVL.

The rearrangement uses TRBV9 and TRBJ2-1; D may be TRBD1 (5 bases). Trimming cost V 0 bases and J 4 bases, with 14 bases left between them. CDR1 and CDR2 from the germline V gene are SGDLS and YYNGEE. The CDR3 covers 16 residues. The CDR3 DNA is TGTGCCAGCAGCGTAGTTGAGGCAGGGCCTTACAATGAGCAGTTCTTC. It encodes CASSVVEAGPYNEQFF.

The chain recombines TRBV4-3 with TRBJ1-2; the D gene is possibly TRBD1 (6 bases). Germline-derived CDR1 and CDR2 are LGHNA and YSLEER. Trimming stripped 2 bases from V and 8 bases from J, with 18 bases between. CDR3 size: 15 residues. The DNA for the CDR3 is TGCGCCAGCAGCCAATCAGTTACCGGGACATTAGGCTACACCTTC. Its translation is CASSQSVTGTLGYTF.

This clone has only a few counts. This chain links TRBV19 with TRBJ1-2; D uncertain. Trimming left V 3 bases short and J 9 bases short, with 14 bases between. Germline V gene sequence: CDR1 LNHDA, CDR2 SQIVND (reference sequence). The CDR3 spans 13 residues. Here the CDR3 reads CASSIGIGESYTF. CDR3 coding DNA: TGTGCCAGTAGTATCGGGATTGGGGAGAGCTACACCTTC.

This clone was counted once. The rearrangement uses TRBV27 and TRBJ2-5, with D unresolved. The germline CDR1 and CDR2 sequences are MNHEY and SMNVEV (reference sequence). Trimming removed 3 bases at V and 5 bases at J, with 13 bases between. The length of the CDR3 is 14 residues. In nucleotides, the CDR3 is TGTGCCAGCAGTTTGGTGTCGGGTATGGAGACCCAGTACTTC. It yields the protein CASSLVSGMETQYF.

The CDR3 region has the DNA TGTGCCAGCAGCGTAGAGTCAGGGGATGAAGCTTTCTTT. Residues: CASSVESGDEAFF. V usage is TRBV9 and J usage is TRBJ1-1; D perhaps matches TRBD1 (6 bases). V was cut by 0 bases and J by 7 bases, with 10 bases left in between. Germline loops: CDR1 SGDLS, CDR2 YYNGEE. The CDR3 length is 13 residues. The full variable domain, completed using reference TRBV9 and TRBJ1-1, is DSGVTQTPKHLITATGQRVTLRCSPRSGDLSVYWYQQSLDQGLQFLIQYYNGEERAKGNILERFSAQQFPDLHSELNLSSLELGDSALYFCASSVESGDEAFFGQGTRLTVV.

CDR3 region: CASSSGQGISYEQYF. The CDR3 nucleotides are TGTGCCAGCAGCTCAGGACAGGGGATTTCCTACGAGCAGTACTTC. This chain connects TRBV7-6 to TRBJ2-7, with TRBD1 matching over 9 bases. V lost 4 bases, J lost 1 base, and 5 bases stayed unmatched. Looked up from germline, CDR1 is SGHVS and CDR2 is FNYEAQ. The CDR3 covers 15 residues.

The rearrangement uses TRBV18 and TRBJ1-2; D not certain. Germline loops: CDR1 KGHSH, CDR2 LQKENI. CDR3 length equals 13 residues. With 4 bases removed from V and 8 bases from J, the gap between germline ends came to 14 bases. The CDR3 nucleotides read TGTGCCAGCTCACATCAAGACGGTTTAGGCTACACCTTC. Translation: CASSHQDGLGYTF.

V gene TRBV28 combines with J gene TRBJ2-7; 7 positions match TRBD1. Germline V lookup: CDR1 MDHEN, CDR2 SYDVKM. V was pared by 5 bases and J by 4 bases, with 14 bases of the junction left unmatched. The CDR3 runs 16 residues. The CDR3 DNA sequence: TGTGCCAGCAGTAACAAATCGGGACAGAAACTATACGAGCAGTACTTC. It is translated as CASSNKSGQKLYEQYF.

This chain uses TRBV2 with TRBJ2-3; 9 bases agree with TRBD2. The CDR3 has 16 amino acids. With V trimmed by 6 bases and J by 0 bases, 7 bases remained unmatched. CDR1 and CDR2 (germline): SNHLY, FYNNEI. The CDR3 reads CASSQRLAVSTDTQYF. In nucleotides, the CDR3 is TGTGCCAGCAGCCAAAGACTAGCGGTGAGCACAGATACGCAGTATTTT.

This sequence joins TRBV6-5 and TRBJ2-7, with TRBD1 matching 7 bases. The CDR3 covers 13 residues. CDR1 is MNHEY, CDR2 SVGAGI, per germline. J was trimmed by 2 bases and V by 6 bases; bases with no gene match: 4. The CDR3 reads CASRLGTAYEQYF. The CDR3 DNA is TGTGCCAGCAGACTTGGGACAGCCTACGAGCAGTACTTC.

This chain connects TRBV18 to TRBJ2-5; TRBD2 matches 7 bases. The J segment lost 4 bases and the V segment lost 1 base, leaving 3 bases of the junction unmatched. CDR3 length equals 14 residues. Germline V CDR1 and CDR2: KGHSH, LQKENI. CDR3 amino acids: CASSPQLALETQYF. The CDR3 nucleotides read TGTGCCAGCTCACCACAACTAGCGTTAGAGACCCAGTACTTC.

The genes are TRBV6-6 and TRBJ1-5; D gene unclear. V dropped 0 bases and J dropped 3 bases, with 9 bases sitting between them. The CDR3 consists of 15 residues. CDR1 and CDR2 from the germline V gene are MNHNY and SVGAGI (reference sequence). The CDR3 DNA sequence: TGTGCCAGCAGTTACTCGAGAACTAACAATCAGCCCCAGCATTTT. The encoded protein is CASSYSRTNNQPQHF.